These 11 T cell receptor beta chains share one sample of origin, sequenced in a study of T-cell reconstitution after alpha-beta-depleted transplantation in children. The authors prepared the TCRbeta library with unique molecular identifiers. Via MiXCR, TCRdb re-called the PCR reads, giving one row per CDR3 protein. The sample includes around 100,000 distinct CDR3 sequences, 5% to 6% of them seen just once. The sequenced sample was PBMCs, mostly from graft donor cells, obtained 60 days after TCRalphabeta/CD19-depleted stem cell transplant. The source is a female patient aged 2 to 10 who had a stem cell transplant for Fanconi anemia, so the T cells may come from the graft donor.

This clonotype showed up many times. The chain uses TRBV11-1 and TRBJ1-5; no firm D call. The CDR3 sequence is 13 residues long. Germline V gene sequence: CDR1 SGHAT, CDR2 FQDESV (reference sequence). Deletions cut 2 bases from V and 14 bases from J, with 16 bases between. CDR3 in amino acids: CASSLLEGSPKHF. The DNA for the CDR3 is TGTGCCAGCAGCTTATTAGAGGGCAGCCCCAAGCATTTT.

This clonotype came up a few times. V usage is TRBV6-5 and J usage is TRBJ2-3, with TRBD1 as a possible D gene (6 bases). V lost 4 bases and J lost 14, with 28 bases in between. Germline V gene lookup returns CDR1 MNHEY and CDR2 SVGAGI. The CDR3 has 16 residues. The chain's CDR3 is CASSSHSPGAGDMAYF. CDR3 nucleotides: TGTGCCAGCAGTTCCCATAGTCCAGGGGCCGGGGATATGGCGTATTTT.

This clonotype was seen a few times. V usage is TRBV20-1 and J usage is TRBJ1-5; 9 bases fit TRBD1. This CDR3 spans 18 amino acids. Trimming cost V 5 bases and J 0 bases; bases outside gene matches: 14. Germline V gene lookup returns CDR1 DFQATT and CDR2 SNEGSKA (reference sequence). CDR3 coding DNA: TGCAGTGCTCCTCGTCCCGGGACAGGGCGGTATAGCAATCAGCCCCAGCATTTT. This gives the protein CSAPRPGTGRYSNQPQHF.

The CDR3 nucleotides are TGTGCCAGTAGTATACCCATGGGGACCTACAATGAGCAGTTCTTC. Its translation is CASSIPMGTYNEQFF. V and J are TRBV19 and TRBJ2-1, with D unresolved. Germline V gene sequence: CDR1 LNHDA, CDR2 SQIVND (reference sequence). This CDR3 comprises 15 residues. V was clipped by 2 bases and J by 2 bases, with 10 bases between them.

This clonotype was seen more than once but under ten times. This sequence joins TRBV20-1 and TRBJ2-5; 8 bases line up with TRBD2. Per the germline V gene, CDR1 is DFQATT and CDR2 is SNEGSKA (reference sequence). J gave up 2 bases and V 2 bases, and 7 bases lay outside the gene matches. The CDR3 runs to 15 residues. The CDR3 reads CSARPGGGWQETQYF. Here the CDR3 DNA reads TGCAGTGCTAGACCTGGCGGGGGGTGGCAAGAGACCCAGTACTTC.

The CDR3 here is CASSQRIRGTDTQYF. The CDR3 region has the DNA TGCGCCAGCAGCCAACGAATCCGGGGTACAGATACGCAGTATTTT. The chain combines TRBV4-1 with TRBJ2-3; D may be TRBD2 (5 bases). Germline loops: CDR1 MGHRA, CDR2 YSYEKL. Trimming shortened V by 2 bases and J by 3 bases, and 12 bases separated the two germline ends. CDR3 length equals 15 residues.

On this clonotype: One base away lies a much larger clone, so this may be a sequencing read error. V is TRBV7-3 and J is TRBJ2-7, with D possibly called TRBD1 or TRBD2 (5 bases each). The CDR3 extends over 14 amino acids. Germline-derived CDR1 and CDR2 are SGHTA and FQGTGA. Between the trimmed V and J ends, which lost 5 bases and 0 bases, there was a span of 11 bases. For the CDR3, the DNA is TGTGCCAGCAGCATAAAGGGGAGCTCCTACGAGCAGTACTTC. It is translated as CASSIKGSSYEQYF.

This clonotype occurred a few times. The CDR3 loop reads CASDRGGLELQPQHF. In DNA, the CDR3 is TGTGCCAGCGACCGTGGTGGGCTTGAGCTCCAGCCCCAGCATTTT. The chain is built from TRBV28 and TRBJ1-5; D ambiguous. V was cut by 8 bases and J by 7 bases, with 21 bases left in between. This CDR3 has 15 amino acids. Germline CDR1 reads MDHEN; CDR2 reads SYDVKM. The entire variable domain, with the rest obtained from reference TRBV28 and TRBJ1-5, is as follows: DVKVTQSSRYLVKRTGEKVFLECVQDMDHENMFWYRQDPGLGLRLIYFSYDVKMKEKGDIPEGYSVSREKKERFSLILESASTNQTSMYLCASDRGGLELQPQHFGDGTRLSIL.

This clonotype appeared many times. The CDR3 here is CSVGGPGLASYTDTQYF. CDR3 coding DNA: TGCAGCGTTGGGGGTCCGGGACTAGCGAGTTACACAGATACGCAGTATTTT. J is TRBJ2-3 and V is TRBV29-1; TRBD2 matches at 10 bases. The CDR3 sequence is 17 residues long. CDR1 and CDR2 (germline): SQVTM, ANQGSEA. J gave up 2 bases and V 4 bases, and 12 bases lay outside the gene matches.

In this sample, this clonotype turned up many times. For the CDR3, the DNA is TGTGCCAGCAGCCGGAGCCAAAACTACAATGAGCAGTTCTTC. Translating gives CASSRSQNYNEQFF. This sequence joins TRBV7-2 and TRBJ2-1; no clear D. Deletions cut 5 bases from V and 3 bases from J, with 11 bases between. Germline V CDR1 and CDR2: SGHTA, FQGNSA. The CDR3 length is 14 residues. The full variable domain, rest sourced from reference TRBV7-2 and TRBJ2-1, is GAGVSQSPSNKVTEKGKDVELRCDPISGHTALYWYRQSLGQGLEFLIYFQGNSAPDKSGLPSDRFSAERTGGSVSTLTIQRTQQEDSAVYLCASSRSQNYNEQFFGPGTRLTVL.

This clonotype was seen repeatedly, ten times or more. The DNA of the CDR3 is TGTGCCAGCAGCCTAAGACCCGAGGTCTCCGCTACGCAGTATTTT. Protein sequence: CASSLRPEVSATQYF. The chain links TRBV7-8 to TRBJ2-3; no clear D gene. CDR1 and CDR2 (germline): SGHVS, FQNEAQ. The V gene lost 5 bases and the J gene lost 8 bases, with 20 bases spanning the gap. This CDR3 spans 15 amino acids.